A selection of T cell receptor beta chains follows, all from one sample in a study of PD-1 blockade in classical Hodgkin lymphoma. Assay used: immunoSEQ multiplex PCR; TCRdb lists only in-frame clones, some missing. The sample lists approximately 100,000 clones; more than 85% were seen once. The sample was peripheral blood mononuclear cells (PBMCs), taken before the second cycle of nivolumab. The receptors here all came from a human donor with classical Hodgkin lymphoma. Each CDR3 is given with its conserved first and last residue. A D gene is named only where the DNA matches it firmly. Expanded clones are given a class, and other clones once, few, many or no size at all.

DNA: TGTGCCAGCAGCCCAGGGACAGGGAATCAGCCCCAGCATTTT; CDR3: CASSPGTGNQPQHF; J: TRBJ1-5; D: TRBD1; V: TRBV7-9; size: -
DNA: TGTGCCAGCAGTCGTCCCCTAGCGGGGGACGAGCAGTACTTC; CDR3: CASSRPLAGDEQYF; J: TRBJ2-7; D: TRBD2; V: TRBV2; size: -
DNA: TGTGCCAGCAGCCCCCAAGCCGTTCAGCCCCAGCATTTT; CDR3: CASSPQAVQPQHF; J: TRBJ1-5; D: -; V: TRBV11-2; size: once
DNA: TGTGCCAGCAGCAAAGAAGGGACAGGCATAACTAATGAAAAACTGTTTTTT; CDR3: CASSKEGTGITNEKLFF; J: TRBJ1-4; D: -; V: TRBV21-1; size: once
DNA: TGTGCCAGCAGCTTGGTGTCGGACAGCTCCTACAATGAGCAGTTCTTC; CDR3: CASSLVSDSSYNEQFF; J: TRBJ2-1; D: -; V: TRBV5-5; size: -
DNA: TGCGCCAGCAGCCAAGTGGGGGACAGGGGGCCTGGAAACACCATATATTTT; CDR3: CASSQVGDRGPGNTIYF; J: TRBJ1-3; D: TRBD1; V: TRBV4-1; size: -
DNA: TGTGCCAGCAGCTTAGTGGGGGGGCGCCAAGAGACCCAGTACTTC; CDR3: CASSLVGGRQETQYF; J: TRBJ2-5; D: -; V: TRBV7-2; size: once
DNA: TGTGCCAGAAGCTTGGGACAGGGAGGGGCAGGCTACACCTTC; CDR3: CARSLGQGGAGYTF; J: TRBJ1-2; D: TRBD1; V: TRBV5-3; size: -
DNA: TGTGCCAGCAGTTTAGGCGGGGGGGCCGCAGATACGCAGTATTTT; CDR3: CASSLGGGAADTQYF; J: TRBJ2-3; D: TRBD2; V: TRBV27; size: few
DNA: TGCGCCAGCAGCCAAGAGGGCACCGGAGGCCTTGGGGTCTACGAGCAGTACTTC; CDR3: CASSQEGTGGLGVYEQYF; J: TRBJ2-7; D: -; V: TRBV4-1; size: -
DNA: TGTGCCAGCAGCCCTCGAGGGGGTGCCTACGAGCAGTACTTC; CDR3: CASSPRGGAYEQYF; J: TRBJ2-7; D: -; V: TRBV27; size: -
DNA: TGTGCCAGCAGCCCCCGACAGGGGTACGAGCAGTACTTC; CDR3: CASSPRQGYEQYF; J: TRBJ2-7; D: TRBD1; V: TRBV9; size: -
DNA: TGTGCCAGCAGCCGCCACAGGGGAGGGAACACCGGGGAGCTGTTTTTT; CDR3: CASSRHRGGNTGELFF; J: TRBJ2-2; D: -; V: TRBV6-6; size: -
DNA: TGTGCCAAAAAAGGACGGTGGAATGAAAAACTGTTTTTT; CDR3: CAKKGRWNEKLFF; J: TRBJ1-4; D: -; V: TRBV19; size: -
DNA: TGTGCCAGCTCACCAAGTTTTAGAAAAGCTCACTATGGCTACACCTTC; CDR3: CASSPSFRKAHYGYTF; J: TRBJ1-2; D: -; V: TRBV18; size: once
DNA: TGTGCCAGCAGTGTCCCCCGGGACAGGGGTGATGAGCAGTTCTTC; CDR3: CASSVPRDRGDEQFF; J: TRBJ2-1; D: TRBD1; V: TRBV27; size: -
DNA: -; CDR3: CASSSSTSGDTDTQYF; J: TRBJ2-3; D: -; V: TRBV6-5; size: -
DNA: TGTGCCAGCAGCCGGGGACCCCAAGAGACCCAGTACTTC; CDR3: CASSRGPQETQYF; J: TRBJ2-5; D: -; V: TRBV7-2; size: -
DNA: TGTGCCAGCAGCTTAGGCGCCGGGGGCGAGCAGTACTTC; CDR3: CASSLGAGGEQYF; J: TRBJ2-7; D: -; V: TRBV7-2; size: -
DNA: TGTGCCAGCAGCTTTCCGGGGAGGGATGGCTACACCTTC; CDR3: CASSFPGRDGYTF; J: TRBJ1-2; D: -; V: TRBV5-6; size: -
DNA: TGCGCCAGCAGCTTGGGTAGGGATCAGACCCAGTACTTC; CDR3: CASSLGRDQTQYF; J: TRBJ2-5; D: -; V: TRBV5-1; size: -
DNA: TGTGCCAGCAGTTACCTCTTCGGGACAGGGGGCGGGGGCTACACCTTC; CDR3: CASSYLFGTGGGGYTF; J: TRBJ1-2; D: TRBD1; V: TRBV28; size: -
DNA: TGCAGCGTTGAAGAATGGGGGGGGACCTACGAGCAGTACTTC; CDR3: CSVEEWGGTYEQYF; J: TRBJ2-7; D: TRBD2; V: TRBV29-1; size: -
DNA: TGTGCCTGGGGGGGGATGGGACACTATGGCTACACCTTC; CDR3: CAWGGMGHYGYTF; J: TRBJ1-2; D: -; V: TRBV30; size: -
DNA: TGTGCCAGCAGCTTATGGCGGGACAGGGGGCCGACCGGGGAGCTGTTTTTT; CDR3: CASSLWRDRGPTGELFF; J: TRBJ2-2; D: TRBD1; V: TRBV7-6; size: once
DNA: TGTGCCAGCAGCCTAAAGGGACAGAGAGCCAAAAACATTCAGTACTTC; CDR3: CASSLKGQRAKNIQYF; J: TRBJ2-4; D: TRBD1; V: TRBV5-4; size: -
DNA: TGTGCCACCAGCATTAAACAGGGGGAACATGGCTACACCTTC; CDR3: CATSIKQGEHGYTF; J: TRBJ1-2; D: TRBD1; V: TRBV15; size: -
DNA: TGTGCCACCAGCCCCCGTGGCAGAAATAGCAATCAGCCCCAGCATTTT; CDR3: CATSPRGRNSNQPQHF; J: TRBJ1-5; D: -; V: TRBV15; size: -
DNA: TGCGCCAGCAGCTCGAGGGAGGGGGACCAAGAGACCCAGTACTTC; CDR3: CASSSREGDQETQYF; J: TRBJ2-5; D: -; V: TRBV5-1; size: -
DNA: TGTGCCAGCAGCTCCCGACAGGGGGCGAACTATGGCTACACCTTC; CDR3: CASSSRQGANYGYTF; J: TRBJ1-2; D: TRBD1; V: TRBV7-2; size: -
DNA: TGTGCCAGCAGTCTAACATTTCTAGACAGGTTAACAAATTCACCCCTCCACTTT; CDR3: CASSLTFLDRLTNSPLHF; J: TRBJ1-6; D: -; V: TRBV27; size: -
DNA: TGTGCCAGCAGCCAAGATCCCGGCGGGGGGGCCTACAATGAGCAGTTCTTC; CDR3: CASSQDPGGGAYNEQFF; J: TRBJ2-1; D: TRBD2; V: TRBV4-2; size: once
DNA: TGTGCCACCAGCAGAGATAACCCCCTCGGGGGGCGGGAGACCCAGTACTTC; CDR3: CATSRDNPLGGRETQYF; J: TRBJ2-5; D: -; V: TRBV15; size: -